This entry lists 3 T cell receptor beta chains sequenced from one sample in a study of cytomegalovirus exposure and HLA in healthy donors. The study ran its PCR with 60 Vbeta and 13 Jbeta primers. The protocol was immunoSEQ multiplex PCR, while the TCRdb copy is restricted to in-frame clones and leaves out a portion. The table has roughly 100,000 clones, approximately 81% seen once. Specimen: PBMCs. These receptors all come from a man aged 30 to 45 in good health and CMV-seronegative.

This clone came up a few times. The chain has TRBV7-6 and TRBJ1-1; the D is unclear. Germline loops: CDR1 SGHVS, CDR2 FNYEAQ. V was clipped by 5 bases and J by 0 bases, with 10 bases between them. The CDR3 loop spans 14 amino acids. Here the CDR3 DNA reads TGTGCCAGCAGCCCGAAAGAGATGAACACTGAAGCTTTCTTT. It translates to CASSPKEMNTEAFF. Based on the CDR3 plus reference TRBV7-6 and TRBJ1-1, the full variable domain is GAGVSQSPRYKVTKRGQDVALRCDPISGHVSLYWYRQALGQGPEFLTYFNYEAQQDKSGLPNDRFSAERPEGSISTLTIQRTEQRDSAMYRCASSPKEMNTEAFFGQGTRLTVV.

This sequence joins TRBV9 and TRBJ2-3, with TRBD2 matching over 8 bases. The CDR3 length is 14 residues. After removal of 0 bases from V and 8 bases from J, the junction contained 5 bases not matched to a gene. CDR1 and CDR2 from the germline V gene are SGDLS and YYNGEE. For the CDR3, the DNA is TGTGCCAGCAGCGTAGCGGGGGGGCCGGTTACGCAGTATTTT. It codes for CASSVAGGPVTQYF. Supplemented by reference TRBV9 and TRBJ2-3, the full variable domain reads DSGVTQTPKHLITATGQRVTLRCSPRSGDLSVYWYQQSLDQGLQFLIQYYNGEERAKGNILERFSAQQFPDLHSELNLSSLELGDSALYFCASSVAGGPVTQYFGPGTRLTVL.

This rearrangement joins TRBV27 to TRBJ2-7; D is possibly TRBD2 (6 bases). The CDR3 extends over 15 amino acids. V dropped 7 bases and J dropped 6 bases, with 22 bases sitting between them. The germline gives CDR1 MNHEY, CDR2 SMNVEV (reference sequence). The CDR3 spells CASKGISGAVSEQYF. The CDR3 coding sequence is TGTGCCAGCAAAGGTATCTCGGGAGCAGTTTCCGAGCAGTACTTC.